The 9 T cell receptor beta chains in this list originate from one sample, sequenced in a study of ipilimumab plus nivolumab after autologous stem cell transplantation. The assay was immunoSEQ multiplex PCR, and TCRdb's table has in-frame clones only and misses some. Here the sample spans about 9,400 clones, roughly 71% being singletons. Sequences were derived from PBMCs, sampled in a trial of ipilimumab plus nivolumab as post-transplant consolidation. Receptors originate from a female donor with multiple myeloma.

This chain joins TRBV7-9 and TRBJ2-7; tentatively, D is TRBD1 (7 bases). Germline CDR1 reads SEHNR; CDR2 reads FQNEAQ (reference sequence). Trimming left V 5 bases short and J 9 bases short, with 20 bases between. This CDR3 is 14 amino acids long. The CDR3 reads CASSATVAGGGQYF. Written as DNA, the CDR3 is TGTGCCAGCAGCGCAACGGTCGCAGGGGGAGGGCAGTACTTC. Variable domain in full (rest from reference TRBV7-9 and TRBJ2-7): DTGVSQNPRHKITKRGQNVTFRCDPISEHNRLYWYRQTLGQGPEFLTYFQNEAQLEKSRLLSDRFSAERPKGSFSTLEIQRTEQGDSAMYLCASSATVAGGGQYFGPGTRLTVT.

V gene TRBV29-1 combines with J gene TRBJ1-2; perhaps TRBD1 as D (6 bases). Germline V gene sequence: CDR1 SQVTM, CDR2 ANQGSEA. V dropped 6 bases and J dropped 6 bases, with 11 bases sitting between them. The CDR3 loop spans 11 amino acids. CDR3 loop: CSVTGQDGYTF. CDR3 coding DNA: TGCAGCGTAACAGGGCAGGATGGCTACACCTTC.

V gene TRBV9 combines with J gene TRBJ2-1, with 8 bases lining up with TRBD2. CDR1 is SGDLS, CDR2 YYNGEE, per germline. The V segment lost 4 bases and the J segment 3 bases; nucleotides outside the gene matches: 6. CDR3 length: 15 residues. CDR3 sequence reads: CASSRSTSGYNEQFF. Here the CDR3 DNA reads TGTGCCAGCAGCCGCTCCACTAGCGGCTACAATGAGCAGTTCTTC. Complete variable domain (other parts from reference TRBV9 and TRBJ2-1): DSGVTQTPKHLITATGQRVTLRCSPRSGDLSVYWYQQSLDQGLQFLIQYYNGEERAKGNILERFSAQQFPDLHSELNLSSLELGDSALYFCASSRSTSGYNEQFFGPGTRLTVL.

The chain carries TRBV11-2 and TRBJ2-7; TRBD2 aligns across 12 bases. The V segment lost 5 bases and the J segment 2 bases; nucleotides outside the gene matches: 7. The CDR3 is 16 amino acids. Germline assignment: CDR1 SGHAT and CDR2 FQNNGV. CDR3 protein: CASSQTSGSFPYEQYF. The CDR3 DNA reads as TGTGCCAGCAGCCAGACTAGCGGGAGTTTTCCCTACGAGCAGTACTTC.

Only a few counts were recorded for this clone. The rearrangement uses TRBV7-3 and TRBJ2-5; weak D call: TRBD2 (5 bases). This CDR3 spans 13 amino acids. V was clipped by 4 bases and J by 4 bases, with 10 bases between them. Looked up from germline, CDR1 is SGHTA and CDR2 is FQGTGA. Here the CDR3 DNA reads TGTGCCAGCAGCTCTAGCTACCTAGAGACCCAGTACTTC. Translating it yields CASSSSYLETQYF.

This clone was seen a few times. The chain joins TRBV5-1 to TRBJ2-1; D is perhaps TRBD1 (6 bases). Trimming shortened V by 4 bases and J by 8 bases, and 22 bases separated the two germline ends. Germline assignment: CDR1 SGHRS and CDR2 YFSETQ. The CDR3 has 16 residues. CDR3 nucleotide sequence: TGCGCCAGCAGCGCCACGCCAAACAGGGAAGGGGATGAGCAGTTCTTC. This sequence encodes CASSATPNREGDEQFF.

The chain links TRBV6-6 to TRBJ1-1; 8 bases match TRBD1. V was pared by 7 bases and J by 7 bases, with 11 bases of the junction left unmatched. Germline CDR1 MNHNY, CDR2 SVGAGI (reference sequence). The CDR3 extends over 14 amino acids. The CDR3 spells CASTGQGIFGEAFF. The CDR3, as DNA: TGTGCCAGCACTGGACAGGGAATTTTTGGTGAAGCTTTCTTT.

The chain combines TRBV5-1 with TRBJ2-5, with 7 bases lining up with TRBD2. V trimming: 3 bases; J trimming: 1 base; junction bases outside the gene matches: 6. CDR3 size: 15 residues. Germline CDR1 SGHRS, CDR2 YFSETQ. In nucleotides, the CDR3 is TGCGCCAGCAGCTCCGCATGGGGGGGCCAAGAGACCCAGTACTTC. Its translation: CASSSAWGGQETQYF. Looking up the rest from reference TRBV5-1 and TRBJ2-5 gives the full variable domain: KAGVTQTPRYLIKTRGQQVTLSCSPISGHRSVSWYQQTPGQGLQFLFEYFSETQRNKGNFPGRFSGRQFSNSRSEMNVSTLELGDSALYLCASSSAWGGQETQYFGPGTRLLVL.

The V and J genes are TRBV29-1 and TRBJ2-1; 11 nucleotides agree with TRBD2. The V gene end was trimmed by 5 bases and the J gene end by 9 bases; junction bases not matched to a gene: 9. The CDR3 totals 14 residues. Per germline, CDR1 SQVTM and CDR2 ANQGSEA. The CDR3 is CSVRGIAGGSEQFF. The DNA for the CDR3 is TGCAGCGTTCGCGGGATAGCGGGAGGGAGTGAGCAGTTCTTC.